One and the same sample provided the 22 T cell receptor beta chains below, sequenced in a study of blood T cell repertoires in COVID-19. Produced via immunoSEQ multiplex PCR; TCRdb's table is partial and in-frame only. This sample has 55,000 to 75,000 clones, with about four fifths found just once. Sequencing was performed on peripheral blood. These receptors all come from a man between 70 and 80 years old who had recovered from COVID-19.

Here the CDR3 reads CASSARQGSKVVEEEKLFF. In nucleotides, the CDR3 is TGTGCCAGCAGCGCCCGACAGGGCTCAAAAGTAGTGGAAGAAGAAAAACTGTTTTTT. The chain uses TRBV4-2 and TRBJ1-4, with 7 bases lining up with TRBD1. CDR3 length: 19 amino acids. Germline values: CDR1 LGHNA, CDR2 YNFKEQ. Trimming cost V 5 bases and J 8 bases; bases outside gene matches: 23.

The gene calls are TRBV5-4 and TRBJ2-2; weak D call: TRBD2 (5 bases). The CDR3 runs 16 residues. With 3 bases removed from V and 0 bases from J, the gap between germline ends came to 12 bases. From germline, CDR1 is SGHNT and CDR2 YYREEE (reference sequence). This CDR3 reads CASSSYQRTNTGELFF. The CDR3 coding sequence is TGTGCCAGCAGCTCGTACCAGCGGACGAACACCGGGGAGCTGTTTTTT.

The chain joins TRBV7-2 to TRBJ2-6, with D possibly matching TRBD1 (5 bases). From germline, CDR1 is SGHTA and CDR2 FQGNSA. The CDR3 has 15 amino acids. V was clipped by 6 bases and J by 3 bases, with 12 bases between them. As DNA, the CDR3 is TGTGCCAGCAGGCCTAGGGGAAGTGGGGCCAACGTCCTGACTTTC. As protein: CASRPRGSGANVLTF. Variable domain in full (rest from reference TRBV7-2 and TRBJ2-6): GAGVSQSPSNKVTEKGKDVELRCDPISGHTALYWYRQSLGQGLEFLIYFQGNSAPDKSGLPSDRFSAERTGGSVSTLTIQRTQQEDSAVYLCASRPRGSGANVLTFGAGSRLTVL.

The V and J genes are TRBV7-2 and TRBJ1-5, with D perhaps matching TRBD1 (6 bases). V was shortened by 4 bases and J by 1 base, with 8 bases between the two germline ends. The CDR3 consists of 14 residues. CDR1 SGHTA and CDR2 FQGNSA come from the germline V gene. The CDR3 nucleotides read TGTGCCAGCAGCTCCGGACAGAGCAATCAGCCCCAGCATTTT. Amino acid sequence: CASSSGQSNQPQHF.

The genes are TRBV11-2 and TRBJ2-2; TRBD1 matches 7 bases. The V gene's germline CDR1 is SGHAT and CDR2 FQNNGV. The V and J ends lost 5 bases and 0 bases, in that order; junction bases with no gene match: 3. This CDR3 region has 15 residues. CDR3 in amino acids: CASSVDRANTGELFF. The CDR3 coding sequence is TGTGCCAGCAGCGTTGACAGGGCGAACACCGGGGAGCTGTTTTTT.

This rearrangement joins TRBV6-5 to TRBJ2-1, with no clear D. Per germline, CDR1 MNHEY and CDR2 SVGAGI. The V end was cut by 2 bases, the J end by 9 bases, with 14 bases between. The CDR3 loop spans 14 amino acids. The CDR3 region is CASSYRLVSSEQFF. The CDR3 region has the DNA TGTGCCAGCAGTTACCGGCTAGTATCTTCTGAGCAGTTCTTC.

The rearrangement uses TRBV28 and TRBJ1-2, with D perhaps TRBD1 (5 bases). Per the germline V gene, CDR1 is MDHEN and CDR2 is SYDVKM. This CDR3 has 13 amino acids. Trimming cost V 9 bases and J 9 bases, with 20 bases left between them. The CDR3 bases are TGTGCCAGTCACGCAGGGATCCTATTTAGCTACACCTTC. This gives the protein CASHAGILFSYTF.

This rearrangement joins TRBV5-1 to TRBJ2-2; 10 bases line up with TRBD1. Trimming cost V 5 bases and J 4 bases; bases outside gene matches: 2. Germline CDR1 and CDR2: SGHRS and YFSETQ. The CDR3 runs to 14 residues. As DNA, the CDR3 is TGCGCCAGCAGACGGACAGGGGGCACCGGGGAGCTGTTTTTT. This encodes CASRRTGGTGELFF. The variable domain in full, completed from reference TRBV5-1 and TRBJ2-2, reads KAGVTQTPRYLIKTRGQQVTLSCSPISGHRSVSWYQQTPGQGLQFLFEYFSETQRNKGNFPGRFSGRQFSNSRSEMNVSTLELGDSALYLCASRRTGGTGELFFGEGSRLTVL.

The J gene is TRBJ1-1, the V gene TRBV7-2; maybe TRBD1 (5 bases). Germline V gene data show CDR1 as SGHTA and CDR2 as FQGNSA. V dropped 1 base and J dropped 1 base, with 10 bases sitting between them. The CDR3 is 15 residues long. CDR3 amino acids: CASSLGGEENTEAFF. In nucleotides, the CDR3 is TGTGCCAGCAGCTTAGGGGGGGAGGAGAACACTGAAGCTTTCTTT.

This clone was detected only a few times. The chain links TRBV6-1 to TRBJ2-2, with 9 bases lining up with TRBD1. V gave up 3 bases and J gave up 2 bases; unmatched junction bases: 4. The CDR3 has 16 residues. The V gene's germline CDR1 is MNHNS and CDR2 SASEGT. The chain's CDR3 is CASSDWGQGNTGELFF. The CDR3 coding sequence is TGTGCCAGCAGTGATTGGGGACAGGGTAACACCGGGGAGCTGTTTTTT.

The chain joins TRBV6-2 or TRBV6-3 to TRBJ2-3; 8 positions agree with TRBD1. CDR3 size: 15 residues. Per the germline V gene, CDR1 is MNHEY and CDR2 is SVGEGT. J lost 3 bases, V lost 2 bases, and 4 bases had no gene match. The CDR3 nucleotides read TGTGCCAGCAGTTACAGGGACAGGAGTACAGATACGCAGTATTTT. This sequence encodes CASSYRDRSTDTQYF.

The gene calls are TRBV11-2 and TRBJ2-3; 8 bases fit TRBD2. Germline-derived CDR1 and CDR2 are SGHAT and FQNNGV. V gave up 0 bases and J gave up 2 bases; unmatched junction bases: 7. The CDR3 sequence is 17 residues long. The CDR3 loop is CASSLDGERGFTDTQYF. The CDR3 DNA is TGTGCCAGCAGCTTAGATGGCGAGCGGGGGTTCACAGATACGCAGTATTTT. Together with reference TRBV11-2 and TRBJ2-3, the CDR3 gives the full variable domain: EAGVAQSPRYKIIEKRQSVAFWCNPISGHATLYWYQQILGQGPKLLIQFQNNGVVDDSQLPKDRFSAERLKGVDSTLKIQPAKLEDSAVYLCASSLDGERGFTDTQYFGPGTRLTVL.

The chain links TRBV7-9 to TRBJ1-2; TRBD1 matches 9 bases. V dropped 5 bases and J dropped 8; count of bases not matched to a gene: 6. Germline CDR1 SEHNR, CDR2 FQNEAQ (reference sequence). The CDR3 length is 13 residues. The CDR3 protein is CASSPPDRGGYTF. In DNA, the CDR3 is TGTGCCAGCAGCCCACCGGACAGGGGCGGCTACACCTTC.

This clone was seen at least ten times. The chain recombines TRBV4-3 with TRBJ2-3; D is ambiguous. This CDR3 comprises 15 residues. Germline V gene sequence: CDR1 LGHNA, CDR2 YSLEER. V lost 0 bases and J lost 4, with 11 bases in between. CDR3 amino acids: CASSQEARVSDTQYF. CDR3 sequence (DNA): TGCGCCAGCAGCCAAGAGGCTAGAGTCTCAGATACGCAGTATTTT.

The chain employs TRBV7-3 and TRBJ2-2; 11 bases are shared with TRBD2. Germline values: CDR1 SGHTA, CDR2 FQGTGA. The CDR3 extends over 16 amino acids. V shed 4 bases and J 0 bases; nucleotides not matched to a gene: 1. The CDR3 is CASSSSGGTNTGELFF. The CDR3 coding sequence is TGTGCCAGCAGCTCTAGCGGGGGGACGAACACCGGGGAGCTGTTTTTT.

The chain combines TRBV5-1 with TRBJ2-1, with D possibly TRBD1 on 5 matching bases. The length of the CDR3 is 15 residues. Germline V gene data show CDR1 as SGHRS and CDR2 as YFSETQ. V was clipped by 4 bases and J by 8 bases, with 19 bases between them. Here the CDR3 reads CASSPRQGSSHEQFF. In nucleotides, the CDR3 is TGCGCCAGCAGCCCCCGGCAGGGAAGTTCACATGAGCAGTTCTTC.

This chain joins TRBV10-3 and TRBJ2-5; 8 bases agree with TRBD1. V lost 4 bases and J lost 2; bases outside the gene matches: 0. Germline V gives CDR1 ENHRY, CDR2 SYGVKD. There are 13 residues in the CDR3. The CDR3: CAISGDRQETQYF. The CDR3 DNA sequence: TGTGCCATCAGTGGGGACAGGCAAGAGACCCAGTACTTC.

V is TRBV2 and J is TRBJ1-4; maybe TRBD1 (6 bases). Germline V gene sequence: CDR1 SNHLY, CDR2 FYNNEI. This CDR3 comprises 17 residues. Deletions cut 2 bases from V and 0 bases from J, with 13 bases between. CDR3 sequence (DNA): TGTGCCAGCAGTGAACTCCAGGGGTACGCAACTAATGAAAAACTGTTTTTT. It specifies CASSELQGYATNEKLFF.

The chain couples TRBV27 to TRBJ2-3; TRBD2 matches at 10 bases. Looked up from germline, CDR1 is MNHEY and CDR2 is SMNVEV (reference sequence). V lost 10 bases and J lost 5; bases outside the gene matches: 12. The CDR3 totals 15 residues. The chain's CDR3 is CATKALAGAKDTQYF. The CDR3 nucleotides read TGTGCCACCAAAGCCCTAGCGGGAGCAAAAGATACGCAGTATTTT.

This sequence joins TRBV7-2 and TRBJ1-3; D not certain. The CDR3 totals 15 residues. Trimming took off 0 bases at V and 1 base at J, with 7 bases between the two ends. Germline CDR1 is SGHTA and CDR2 is FQGNSA. The CDR3 here is CASSLARHSGNTIYF. The CDR3 DNA reads TGTGCCAGCAGCTTAGCGCGTCATTCTGGAAACACCATATATTTT.

The rearrangement links TRBV6-4 to TRBJ1-5; D is undetermined. V lost 1 base and J 3 bases, leaving 16 bases between the germline ends. Germline lookup yields CDR1 MRHNA and CDR2 SNTAGT. This CDR3 is 17 amino acids long. In DNA, the CDR3 is TGTGCCAGCAGTGACTACCCGGCGAGGAGGTACAATCAGCCCCAGCATTTT. Protein: CASSDYPARRYNQPQHF.

The J gene is TRBJ2-7, the V gene TRBV28, with no clear D. The CDR3 runs to 11 residues. Per germline, CDR1 MDHEN and CDR2 SYDVKM. Trimming left V 6 bases short and J 3 bases short, with 6 bases between. Written as DNA, the CDR3 is TGTGCCAGCAGCGTAAACTACGAGCAGTACTTC. It translates to CASSVNYEQYF. Using reference TRBV28 and TRBJ2-7 for the parts outside the CDR3, the full variable domain is DVKVTQSSRYLVKRTGEKVFLECVQDMDHENMFWYRQDPGLGLRLIYFSYDVKMKEKGDIPEGYSVSREKKERFSLILESASTNQTSMYLCASSVNYEQYFGPGTRLTVT.